The rows below give T cell receptor beta chains drawn from one sample of a study of shared clonotypes between healthy human individuals. Only in-frame clones appear in the TCRdb table, and some are missing; sequencing was by immunoSEQ multiplex PCR. Here the sample spans over 1.4 million clones, roughly 96% being singletons. Sequencing was performed on naive CD4+ T cells sorted from blood. The receptors here all came from a man aged 25 to 40 in good health. CDR3s include the opening cysteine and the closing phenylalanine or tryptophan. Each record gives: clone size, J gene, V gene, D gene, CDR3 protein, CDR3 DNA. D genes are given only for firm matches. Size values are once, few and many counts, or a class for expanded clones, and some rows have none.

clone size: .
J gene: TRBJ2-2
V gene: TRBV30
D gene: TRBD2
CDR3 protein: CALGLAGGVAGELFF
CDR3 DNA: TGTGCCTTGGGACTAGCGGGAGGGGTGGCCGGGGAGCTGTTTTTT

clone size: .
J gene: TRBJ2-1
V gene: TRBV7-9
D gene: TRBD2
CDR3 protein: CASRQTSGLYNEQFF
CDR3 DNA: TGTGCCAGCAGACAAACTAGCGGGCTATACAATGAGCAGTTCTTC

clone size: .
J gene: TRBJ2-3
V gene: TRBV11-3
D gene: .
CDR3 protein: CASSAGGDRSTDTQYF
CDR3 DNA: TGTGCCAGCAGCGCCGGAGGGGATCGGAGCACAGATACGCAGTATTTT

clone size: .
J gene: TRBJ2-1
V gene: TRBV28
D gene: .
CDR3 protein: CASRFPPGSISGIVNNEQFF
CDR3 DNA: TGTGCCAGCAGATTTCCCCCAGGGTCTATTAGCGGAATAGTAAACAATGAGCAGTTCTTC

clone size: once
J gene: TRBJ2-1
V gene: TRBV2
D gene: .
CDR3 protein: CASVSGTPYNEQFF
CDR3 DNA: TGTGCCAGCGTTTCCGGGACACCCTACAATGAGCAGTTCTTC

clone size: .
J gene: TRBJ2-7
V gene: TRBV4-3
D gene: .
CDR3 protein: CASSQGGPGYEQYF
CDR3 DNA: TGCGCCAGCAGCCAAGGGGGACCTGGATACGAGCAGTACTTC

clone size: .
J gene: TRBJ1-5
V gene: TRBV18
D gene: .
CDR3 protein: CASSPGSNQPQHF
CDR3 DNA: TGTGCCAGCTCACCGGGGAGCAATCAGCCCCAGCATTTT

clone size: few
J gene: TRBJ2-3
V gene: TRBV2
D gene: .
CDR3 protein: CASRVGELTDTQYF
CDR3 DNA: TGTGCCAGCAGGGTAGGAGAGCTCACAGATACGCAGTATTTT

clone size: .
J gene: TRBJ2-2
V gene: TRBV6-1
D gene: .
CDR3 protein: CASSEARNRGELFF
CDR3 DNA: TGTGCCAGCAGTGAAGCGAGGAATCGCGGGGAGCTGTTTTTT

clone size: .
J gene: TRBJ2-7
V gene: TRBV7-9
D gene: .
CDR3 protein: CASSALDEQYF
CDR3 DNA: TGTGCCAGCAGCGCACTTGACGAGCAGTACTTC

clone size: .
J gene: TRBJ2-7
V gene: TRBV27
D gene: .
CDR3 protein: CASSLQEPRTVLGEQYF
CDR3 DNA: TGTGCCAGCAGTCTCCAGGAACCGAGGACAGTTCTCGGCGAGCAGTACTTC

clone size: .
J gene: TRBJ2-7
V gene: TRBV5-5
D gene: .
CDR3 protein: CASSLPNKDEQYF
CDR3 DNA: TGTGCCAGCAGCTTACCCAACAAAGACGAGCAGTACTTC

clone size: .
J gene: TRBJ1-4
V gene: TRBV7-5
D gene: .
CDR3 protein: CARSPPISGQGDEKLFF
CDR3 DNA: TGTGCCAGAAGCCCACCGATTTCTGGACAGGGGGATGAAAAACTGTTTTTT

clone size: .
J gene: TRBJ1-1
V gene: TRBV28
D gene: .
CDR3 protein: CASSLGAAGNTEAFF
CDR3 DNA: TGTGCCAGCAGTCTCGGGGCGGCAGGGAACACTGAAGCTTTCTTT

clone size: .
J gene: TRBJ1-5
V gene: TRBV6-1
D gene: TRBD1
CDR3 protein: CASSPFGTGNQPQHF
CDR3 DNA: TGTGCCAGCAGTCCGTTCGGGACAGGCAATCAGCCCCAGCATTTT

clone size: once
J gene: TRBJ2-1
V gene: TRBV2
D gene: .
CDR3 protein: CASSEWSTSPAQFF
CDR3 DNA: TGTGCCAGCAGTGAATGGTCTACTTCACCCGCCCAGTTCTTC

clone size: .
J gene: TRBJ2-7
V gene: TRBV19
D gene: TRBD1
CDR3 protein: CASTAVTGSSYEQYF
CDR3 DNA: TGTGCCAGTACCGCGGTGACAGGGAGTTCCTACGAGCAGTACTTC

clone size: .
J gene: TRBJ2-5
V gene: TRBV28
D gene: .
CDR3 protein: CASSLSGEQETQYF
CDR3 DNA: TGTGCCAGCAGTTTGTCTGGCGAGCAAGAGACCCAGTACTTC

clone size: .
J gene: TRBJ2-4
V gene: TRBV29-1
D gene: TRBD2
CDR3 protein: CSATPGGARDIQYF
CDR3 DNA: TGCAGCGCCACCCCGGGGGGGGCAAGGGACATTCAGTACTTC

clone size: .
J gene: TRBJ2-1
V gene: TRBV5-1
D gene: .
CDR3 protein: CASSLEGSYNEQFF
CDR3 DNA: TGCGCCAGCAGCCTTGAGGGCTCCTACAATGAGCAGTTCTTC

clone size: .
J gene: TRBJ1-1
V gene: TRBV19
D gene: .
CDR3 protein: CASSPGTVVRATEAFF
CDR3 DNA: TGTGCCAGTAGTCCCGGGACCGTCGTTCGGGCCACTGAAGCTTTCTTT

clone size: .
J gene: TRBJ2-1
V gene: TRBV28
D gene: TRBD1
CDR3 protein: CASTPEGQGGFRYNEQFF
CDR3 DNA: TGTGCCAGCACCCCAGAGGGACAGGGCGGTTTTAGATACAATGAGCAGTTCTTC

clone size: .
J gene: TRBJ2-7
V gene: TRBV5-4
D gene: TRBD1
CDR3 protein: CASSVGRGNEQYF
CDR3 DNA: TGTGCCAGCAGCGTAGGCAGGGGGAACGAGCAGTACTTC

clone size: .
J gene: TRBJ1-1
V gene: TRBV15
D gene: TRBD1
CDR3 protein: CATSGPDRGITEAFF
CDR3 DNA: TGTGCCACCAGCGGACCCGACAGGGGAATAACTGAAGCTTTCTTT

clone size: .
J gene: TRBJ2-5
V gene: TRBV5-1
D gene: TRBD2
CDR3 protein: CASSWGLAGNTQETQYF
CDR3 DNA: TGCGCCAGCAGCTGGGGACTAGCGGGAAATACACAAGAGACCCAGTACTTC

clone size: .
J gene: TRBJ1-5
V gene: TRBV19
D gene: .
CDR3 protein: CASLAEQPQHF
CDR3 DNA: TGTGCCAGTCTAGCGGAGCAGCCCCAGCATTTT

clone size: .
J gene: TRBJ2-3
V gene: TRBV19
D gene: .
CDR3 protein: CASSIISGRTDTQYF
CDR3 DNA: TGTGCCAGTAGTATTATATCGGGTCGCACAGATACGCAGTATTTT

clone size: .
J gene: TRBJ1-2
V gene: TRBV28
D gene: .
CDR3 protein: CASSLRDVGLRGYTF
CDR3 DNA: TGTGCCAGCAGTTTAAGGGACGTGGGACTGAGGGGCTACACCTTC

clone size: .
J gene: TRBJ1-2
V gene: TRBV9
D gene: .
CDR3 protein: CASSVDGVVSYGYTF
CDR3 DNA: TGTGCCAGCAGCGTAGACGGGGTAGTGTCCTATGGCTACACCTTC

clone size: .
J gene: TRBJ2-1
V gene: TRBV28
D gene: TRBD2
CDR3 protein: CASRTASGRFDEQFF
CDR3 DNA: TGTGCCAGCAGAACCGCTAGCGGGAGGTTCGATGAGCAGTTCTTC

clone size: .
J gene: TRBJ2-7
V gene: TRBV27
D gene: .
CDR3 protein: CASRVRGVANLYEQYF
CDR3 DNA: TGTGCCAGCAGAGTAAGAGGAGTCGCGAATCTCTACGAGCAGTACTTC

clone size: .
J gene: TRBJ1-2
V gene: TRBV27
D gene: .
CDR3 protein: CASSQGYGYTF
CDR3 DNA: TGTGCCAGCAGCCAGGGTTATGGCTACACCTTC

clone size: .
J gene: TRBJ2-5
V gene: TRBV2
D gene: .
CDR3 protein: CASNRENQETQYF
CDR3 DNA: TGTGCCAGCAATCGGGAGAACCAAGAGACCCAGTACTTC

clone size: .
J gene: TRBJ2-7
V gene: TRBV6-5
D gene: .
CDR3 protein: CASSYSRDISYEQYF
CDR3 DNA: TGTGCCAGCAGTTACTCGAGGGACATATCCTACGAGCAGTACTTC

clone size: .
J gene: TRBJ2-7
V gene: TRBV9
D gene: .
CDR3 protein: CASSVEGLQYEQYF
CDR3 DNA: TGTGCCAGCAGCGTAGAGGGACTTCAATACGAGCAGTACTTC

clone size: once
J gene: TRBJ2-7
V gene: TRBV5-4
D gene: TRBD1
CDR3 protein: CASSPGTGGVIHEQYF
CDR3 DNA: TGTGCCAGCAGCCCCGGGACAGGGGGTGTGATCCACGAGCAGTACTTC

clone size: .
J gene: TRBJ2-7
V gene: TRBV19
D gene: .
CDR3 protein: CASSPPLREQYF
CDR3 DNA: TGTGCCAGTAGTCCCCCGTTGCGCGAGCAGTACTTC

clone size: .
J gene: TRBJ2-7
V gene: TRBV28
D gene: .
CDR3 protein: CASSWSGTYEQYF
CDR3 DNA: TGTGCCAGCAGTTGGTCAGGGACCTACGAGCAGTACTTC

clone size: .
J gene: TRBJ2-7
V gene: TRBV5-1
D gene: .
CDR3 protein: CASSVAVGDEQYF
CDR3 DNA: TGCGCCAGCAGTGTTGCGGTAGGGGACGAGCAGTACTTC

clone size: .
J gene: TRBJ2-3
V gene: TRBV6-5
D gene: .
CDR3 protein: CASGAGKVTDTQYF
CDR3 DNA: TGTGCCAGCGGAGCCGGGAAAGTCACAGATACGCAGTATTTT

clone size: .
J gene: TRBJ2-7
V gene: TRBV30
D gene: TRBD1
CDR3 protein: CAWRSQGVNSYEQYF
CDR3 DNA: TGTGCCTGGAGGTCCCAGGGGGTGAACTCCTACGAGCAGTACTTC

clone size: .
J gene: TRBJ2-1
V gene: TRBV9
D gene: TRBD2
CDR3 protein: CASSVAGGVNEQFF
CDR3 DNA: TGTGCCAGCAGCGTAGCGGGAGGGGTCAATGAGCAGTTCTTC

clone size: .
J gene: TRBJ2-2
V gene: TRBV18
D gene: .
CDR3 protein: CASSHKAGGELFF
CDR3 DNA: TGTGCCAGCTCACATAAAGCAGGCGGGGAGCTGTTTTTT

clone size: once
J gene: TRBJ2-2
V gene: TRBV2
D gene: .
CDR3 protein: CASSEQGLSLGELFF
CDR3 DNA: TGTGCCAGCAGTGAGCAGGGACTTTCCTTGGGGGAGCTGTTTTTT

clone size: .
J gene: TRBJ2-3
V gene: TRBV7-2
D gene: TRBD2
CDR3 protein: CASRPAGTRFRDTQYF
CDR3 DNA: TGTGCCAGCAGACCCGCCGGGACTAGATTCAGAGATACGCAGTATTTT

clone size: .
J gene: TRBJ2-2
V gene: TRBV5-1
D gene: .
CDR3 protein: CASSPSGRSGTGELFF
CDR3 DNA: TGCGCCAGCAGTCCAAGTGGAAGAAGTGGCACCGGGGAGCTGTTTTTT

clone size: .
J gene: TRBJ1-3
V gene: TRBV10-3
D gene: TRBD1
CDR3 protein: CAISEGTGGPSGNTIYF
CDR3 DNA: TGTGCCATCAGTGAGGGGACAGGGGGACCCTCTGGAAACACCATATATTTT

clone size: .
J gene: TRBJ2-1
V gene: TRBV4-3
D gene: TRBD1
CDR3 protein: CASSQDGQGDNEQFF
CDR3 DNA: TGCGCCAGCAGCCAAGATGGGCAGGGGGACAATGAGCAGTTCTTC

clone size: .
J gene: TRBJ1-4
V gene: TRBV19
D gene: .
CDR3 protein: CASRSSAGGKLFF
CDR3 DNA: TGTGCCAGTAGATCGAGCGCCGGGGGAAAACTGTTTTTT

clone size: .
J gene: TRBJ1-2
V gene: TRBV18
D gene: .
CDR3 protein: CASSPPGRTGWGYTF
CDR3 DNA: TGTGCCAGCTCACCACCGGGTAGGACGGGTTGGGGCTACACCTTC

clone size: .
J gene: TRBJ1-5
V gene: TRBV6-1
D gene: .
CDR3 protein: CASSEVETGIGNQPQHF
CDR3 DNA: TGTGCCAGCAGTGAAGTCGAGACAGGAATCGGCAATCAGCCCCAGCATTTT

clone size: .
J gene: TRBJ2-2
V gene: TRBV29-1
D gene: TRBD1
CDR3 protein: CSVVTGAGGTGELFF
CDR3 DNA: TGCAGCGTTGTCACAGGGGCAGGGGGCACCGGGGAGCTGTTTTTT

clone size: .
J gene: TRBJ2-7
V gene: TRBV29-1
D gene: .
CDR3 protein: CSVESYGSGSYEQYF
CDR3 DNA: TGCAGCGTTGAATCATACGGGAGTGGGTCCTACGAGCAGTACTTC

clone size: .
J gene: TRBJ2-2
V gene: TRBV6-1
D gene: .
CDR3 protein: CASRLEVSSGELFF
CDR3 DNA: TGTGCCAGCAGGTTGGAAGTATCGAGCGGGGAGCTGTTTTTT

clone size: .
J gene: TRBJ2-7
V gene: TRBV6-5
D gene: TRBD1
CDR3 protein: CASSYHLLGTDEQYF
CDR3 DNA: TGTGCCAGCAGTTACCACCTCCTGGGGACAGACGAGCAGTACTTC

clone size: .
J gene: TRBJ2-3
V gene: TRBV11-3
D gene: TRBD2
CDR3 protein: CASSARLAGGIDTQYF
CDR3 DNA: TGTGCCAGCAGCGCCAGACTAGCGGGAGGGATAGATACGCAGTATTTT

clone size: .
J gene: TRBJ2-7
V gene: TRBV10-3
D gene: TRBD2
CDR3 protein: CAISESLGGSSYEQYF
CDR3 DNA: TGTGCCATCAGTGAGTCGTTGGGAGGGAGCTCCTACGAGCAGTACTTC

clone size: once
J gene: TRBJ2-7
V gene: TRBV7-6
D gene: TRBD1
CDR3 protein: CASSPGDSGYEQYF
CDR3 DNA: TGTGCCAGCAGCCCAGGGGACAGCGGCTACGAGCAGTACTTC

clone size: .
J gene: TRBJ2-5
V gene: TRBV5-1
D gene: TRBD1
CDR3 protein: CASSLGDSRDVTQYF
CDR3 DNA: TGCGCCAGCAGCTTGGGGGACAGCCGGGATGTGACCCAGTACTTC